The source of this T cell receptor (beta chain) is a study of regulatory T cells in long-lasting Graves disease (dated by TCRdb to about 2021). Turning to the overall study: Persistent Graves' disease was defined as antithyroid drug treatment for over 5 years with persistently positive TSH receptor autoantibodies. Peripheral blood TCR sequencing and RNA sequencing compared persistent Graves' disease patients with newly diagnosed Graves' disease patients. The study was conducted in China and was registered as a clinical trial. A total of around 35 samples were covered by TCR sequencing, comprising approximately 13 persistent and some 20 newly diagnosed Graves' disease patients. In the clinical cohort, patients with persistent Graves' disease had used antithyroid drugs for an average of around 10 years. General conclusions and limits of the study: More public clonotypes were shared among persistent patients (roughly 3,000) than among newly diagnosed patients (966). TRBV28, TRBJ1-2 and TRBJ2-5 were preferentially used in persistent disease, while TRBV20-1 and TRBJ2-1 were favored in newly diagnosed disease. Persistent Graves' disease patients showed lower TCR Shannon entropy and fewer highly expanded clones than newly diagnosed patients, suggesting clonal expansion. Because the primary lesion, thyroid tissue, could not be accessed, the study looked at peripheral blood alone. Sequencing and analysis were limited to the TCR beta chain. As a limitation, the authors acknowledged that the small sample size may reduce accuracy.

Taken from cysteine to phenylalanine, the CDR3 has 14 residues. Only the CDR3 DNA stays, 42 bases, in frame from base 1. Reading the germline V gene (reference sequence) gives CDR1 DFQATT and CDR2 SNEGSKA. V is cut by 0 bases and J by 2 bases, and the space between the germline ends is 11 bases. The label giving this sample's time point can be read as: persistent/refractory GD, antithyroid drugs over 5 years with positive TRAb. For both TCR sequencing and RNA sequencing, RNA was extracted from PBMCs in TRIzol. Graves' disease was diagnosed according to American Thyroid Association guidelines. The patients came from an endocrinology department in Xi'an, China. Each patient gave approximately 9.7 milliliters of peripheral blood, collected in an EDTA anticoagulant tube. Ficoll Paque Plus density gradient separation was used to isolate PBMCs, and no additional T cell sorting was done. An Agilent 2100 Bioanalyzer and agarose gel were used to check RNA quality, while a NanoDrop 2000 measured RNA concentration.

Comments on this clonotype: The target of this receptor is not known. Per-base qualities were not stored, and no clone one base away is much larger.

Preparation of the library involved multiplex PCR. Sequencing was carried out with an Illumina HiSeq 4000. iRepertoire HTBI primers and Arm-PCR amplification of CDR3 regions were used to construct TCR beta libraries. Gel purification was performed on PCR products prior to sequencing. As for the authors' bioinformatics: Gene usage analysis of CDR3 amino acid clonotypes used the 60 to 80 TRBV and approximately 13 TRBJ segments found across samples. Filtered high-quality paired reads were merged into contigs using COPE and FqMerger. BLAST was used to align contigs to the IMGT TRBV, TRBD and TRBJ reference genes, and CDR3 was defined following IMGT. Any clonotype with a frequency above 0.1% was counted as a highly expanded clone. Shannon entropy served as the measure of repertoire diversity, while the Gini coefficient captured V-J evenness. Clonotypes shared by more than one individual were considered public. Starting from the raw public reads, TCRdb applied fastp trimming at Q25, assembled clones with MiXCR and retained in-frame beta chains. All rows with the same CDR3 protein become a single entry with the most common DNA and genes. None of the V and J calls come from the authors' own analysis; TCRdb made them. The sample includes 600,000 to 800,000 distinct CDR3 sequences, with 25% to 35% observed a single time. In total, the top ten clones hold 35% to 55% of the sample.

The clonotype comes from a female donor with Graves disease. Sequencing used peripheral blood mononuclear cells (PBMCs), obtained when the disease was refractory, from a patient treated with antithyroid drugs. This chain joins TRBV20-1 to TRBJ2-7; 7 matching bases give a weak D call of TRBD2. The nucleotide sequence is TGCAGTGCTAGAGATAACGGGGGGCCCTACGAGCAGTACTTC. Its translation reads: CSARDNGGPYEQYF.